Here is one T cell receptor (beta chain) with its context. This sample is drawn from a study of blood T cell repertoires in COVID-19. Study-wide context: Samples taken during acute and convalescent COVID-19 were collected in the United States, Italy and Spain. Sample material is recorded as cDNA or gDNA derived from T cells, B-cell-depleted T cells, or PBMCs.

In the original workflow: Amplified reference gene primers provided the basis for estimating nucleated cell counts. Using immunoSEQ multiplex PCR, the repertoire was profiled, and TCRdb retains in-frame clones only, with some absent. V, J and clone size are those of that table, while D and trimming were read from the DNA. The table records around 140,000 clones, 85% to 90% of them present only once. V lost 0 bases to trimming and J lost 0 bases, with 18 bases between them. This CDR3 is built from 19 residues. Germline V gene lookup returns CDR1 MNHEY and CDR2 SVGEGT. The sample taken for sequencing was peripheral blood. The chain joins TRBV6-2 or TRBV6-3 to TRBJ1-5; the D gene is possibly TRBD1 (6 bases). The receptor was isolated from a man of 80 years or more with acute or convalescent COVID-19. The CDR3 bases are TGTGCCAGCAGTTACTCGTTCCGGGACACAAGATATAGCAATCAGCCCCAGCATTTT. It encodes CASSYSFRDTRYSNQPQHF.